The 14 T cell receptor beta chains reported below all come from one sample, sequenced in a study of beta chain features in type 1 diabetes. Study-wide points: Within each of all four CD4+ subsets, Type 1 diabetes patients had TCRB CDR3s that were moderately but significantly shorter.

Reverse transcribing all isolated RNA meant expressed TCRB transcripts were sequenced. Assay: immunoSEQ multiplex PCR; the TCRdb copy retains only in-frame clones and omits some. The sample shows 550,000 to 850,000 clones, roughly an eighth of them seen only once. Their cognate antigens are unknown. Sequencing was carried out using naive CD4+ T cells from blood. These receptors were collected from a man aged 18 to 35 with type 1 diabetes.

This clone was seen a few times. Other DNA sequences within the sample encode an identical CDR3. CDR3 DNA: TGTGCCAGCAGTTACTCGAAAACAGGAGGCACAGATACGCAGTATTTT. Protein product: CASSYSKTGGTDTQYF. This sequence joins TRBV6-6 and TRBJ2-3; D may be TRBD1 (5 bases). The germline V and J ends were trimmed by 0 bases and 1 base, with 11 bases remaining between them. Germline CDR1 MNHNY, CDR2 SVGAGI (reference sequence). This CDR3 region has 16 residues.

The CDR3 loop reads CASSPGTGDAFF. In DNA, the CDR3 is TGTGCCAGCTCACCAGGGACAGGGGACGCTTTCTTT. The V gene is TRBV18, the J gene TRBJ1-1; 10 nucleotides line up with TRBD1. Per the germline V gene, CDR1 is KGHSH and CDR2 is LQKENI. Trimming took 2 bases from V and 11 from J; bases not matched to a gene: 2. CDR3 length equals 12 residues.

In its sample, this clone was seen a few times. The chain links TRBV5-5 to TRBJ2-7; the match to TRBD1 covers 10 bases. Germline-derived CDR1 and CDR2 are SGHKS and YYEKEE (reference sequence). The CDR3 has 15 residues. The J segment lost 2 bases and the V segment lost 0 bases, leaving 2 bases of the junction unmatched. The CDR3 sequence is CASSLGDRGPYEQYF. In DNA, the CDR3 is TGTGCCAGCAGCTTGGGGGACAGGGGACCCTACGAGCAGTACTTC.

This clone was observed a few times. The chain carries TRBV28 and TRBJ2-3; D might be TRBD1 (6 bases). V was clipped by 6 bases and J by 6 bases, with 13 bases between them. The CDR3 extends over 13 amino acids. Germline V gene sequence: CDR1 MDHEN, CDR2 SYDVKM. CDR3 in amino acids: CASSRPGADTQYF. CDR3 DNA sequence: TGTGCCAGCAGCCGTCCAGGGGCCGATACGCAGTATTTT.

The chain joins TRBV7-2 to TRBJ1-1; possible D gene TRBD1, 5 bases. V was trimmed by 5 bases and J by 1 base, leaving 17 bases between them. Germline values: CDR1 SGHTA, CDR2 FQGNSA. The length of the CDR3 is 16 residues. The CDR3: CASSHAFGTANTEAFF. CDR3 DNA: TGTGCCAGCAGCCACGCCTTCGGGACCGCGAACACTGAAGCTTTCTTT.

The chain employs TRBV7-9 and TRBJ1-2; the D is unclear. The germline V and J ends were trimmed by 1 base and 4 bases, with 13 bases remaining between them. This CDR3 region has 15 residues. CDR1 SEHNR and CDR2 FQNEAQ come from the germline V gene (reference sequence). The CDR3 region has the DNA TGTGCCAGCAGCTTAGTGTCCGGGGAACCCTATGGCTACACCTTC. It is translated as CASSLVSGEPYGYTF. Looking up the rest from reference TRBV7-9 and TRBJ1-2 gives the full variable domain: DTGVSQNPRHKITKRGQNVTFRCDPISEHNRLYWYRQTLGQGPEFLTYFQNEAQLEKSRLLSDRFSAERPKGSFSTLEIQRTEQGDSAMYLCASSLVSGEPYGYTFGSGTRLTVV.

This clone was detected a few times. The chain couples TRBV5-4 to TRBJ2-1; the match to TRBD2 covers 13 bases. The CDR3 spans 14 residues. V was clipped by 3 bases and J by 7 bases; unmatched bases: 1. From germline, CDR1 is SGHNT and CDR2 YYREEE (reference sequence). CDR3: CASSSGLAGNEQFF. The CDR3 DNA reads as TGTGCCAGCAGCTCGGGACTAGCGGGGAATGAGCAGTTCTTC.

This clone was counted between two and nine times. This chain uses TRBV28 with TRBJ1-3; 7 nucleotides match TRBD1. Germline V gene data show CDR1 as MDHEN and CDR2 as SYDVKM. V trimming: 7 bases; J trimming: 3 bases; junction bases outside the gene matches: 6. The CDR3 totals 14 residues. The CDR3 bases are TGTGCCAGCACCCCAGGGGGATTTGGAAACACCATATATTTT. This codes for CASTPGGFGNTIYF. Full variable domain (rest looked up from reference TRBV28 and TRBJ1-3): DVKVTQSSRYLVKRTGEKVFLECVQDMDHENMFWYRQDPGLGLRLIYFSYDVKMKEKGDIPEGYSVSREKKERFSLILESASTNQTSMYLCASTPGGFGNTIYFGEGSWLTVV.

The chain joins TRBV6-5 to TRBJ2-3, with TRBD2 matching 8 bases. Germline CDR1 is MNHEY and CDR2 is SVGAGI. The CDR3 sequence is 15 residues long. The J segment lost 4 bases and the V segment lost 3 bases, leaving 6 bases of the junction unmatched. CDR3 residues: CASSYGRGAPDTQYF. As DNA, the CDR3 is TGTGCCAGCAGTTATGGGCGGGGGGCTCCAGATACGCAGTATTTT.

The chain employs TRBV27 and TRBJ1-3, with D uncertain. CDR3 length: 15 amino acids. Between the trimmed V and J ends, which lost 4 bases and 4 bases, there was a span of 14 bases. Germline V CDR1 and CDR2: MNHEY, SMNVEV (reference sequence). In DNA form, the CDR3 reads TGTGCCAGCAGTTCATTCGGGAGAGAGGGAAACACCATATATTTT. This translates into CASSSFGREGNTIYF.

This clone was detected only a few times. The CDR3 coding sequence is TGTGCCAGCAGCTTAAGGTCGGACAGGGGTTATGGCTACACCTTC. It encodes CASSLRSDRGYGYTF. The chain recombines TRBV5-4 with TRBJ1-2; 9 positions agree with TRBD1. Germline trimming cut 2 bases from V and 5 bases from J; bases unmatched to any gene: 7. The CDR3 is 15 residues long. The germline V gene has CDR1 SGHNT and CDR2 YYREEE (reference sequence). The full variable domain, with the rest looked up from reference TRBV5-4 and TRBJ1-2, is ETGVTQSPTHLIKTRGQQVTLRCSSQSGHNTVSWYQQALGQGPQFIFQYYREEENGRGNFPPRFSGLQFPNYSSELNVNALELDDSALYLCASSLRSDRGYGYTFGSGTRLTVV.

The chain has TRBV10-3 and TRBJ1-1; D possibly corresponds to TRBD1 (5 bases). V was shortened by 0 bases and J by 4 bases, with 9 bases between the two germline ends. This CDR3 region has 14 residues. Germline V gene data show CDR1 as ENHRY and CDR2 as SYGVKD. The CDR3 protein is CAISESQGATEAFF. In DNA form, the CDR3 reads TGTGCCATCAGTGAGTCGCAGGGAGCCACTGAAGCTTTCTTT.

V usage is TRBV11-2 and J usage is TRBJ2-1; 10 bases are a match to TRBD1. The CDR3 is 16 residues long. CDR1 is SGHAT, CDR2 FQNNGV, per germline. V shed 5 bases and J 9 bases; nucleotides not matched to a gene: 13. The DNA for the CDR3 is TGTGCCAGCAGCGCAAATCCACCCGGGACAGGGGCTGAGCAGTTCTTC. It codes for CASSANPPGTGAEQFF.

This clone was seen a few times. The chain recombines TRBV2 with TRBJ1-5; D gene ambiguous. Trimming shortened V by 3 bases and J by 4 bases, and 10 bases separated the two germline ends. CDR1 is SNHLY, CDR2 FYNNEI, per germline. The CDR3 has 14 amino acids. The CDR3 bases are TGTGCCAGCAGTGAGGTCAGCGATAATCAGCCCCAGCATTTT. It is translated as CASSEVSDNQPQHF.